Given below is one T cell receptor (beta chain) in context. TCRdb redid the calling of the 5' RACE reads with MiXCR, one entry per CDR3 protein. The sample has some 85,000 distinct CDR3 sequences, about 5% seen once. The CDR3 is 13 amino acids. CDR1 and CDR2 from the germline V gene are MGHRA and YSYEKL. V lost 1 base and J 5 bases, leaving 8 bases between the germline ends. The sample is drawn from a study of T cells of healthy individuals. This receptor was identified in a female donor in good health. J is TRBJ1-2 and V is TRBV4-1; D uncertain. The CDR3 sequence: CASSQVAEYGYTF. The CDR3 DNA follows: TGCGCCAGCAGCCAAGTCGCGGAGTATGGCTACACCTTC.